This record looks at one TCR beta chain sequence and its context. The antigen remains undetermined. The data were taken from a study of T cells in Graves' hyperthyroidism and ophthalmopathy. The V and J ends lost 6 bases and 4 bases respectively, with 18 bases between them. CDR1 and CDR2 (germline): GTSNPN, SVGIG (reference sequence). The CDR3 has 14 amino acids. With duration under 3 months, ophthalmopathy was active: Clinical Activity Score at least 3, NOSPECS at least 4. Study observations and caveats: Most clonotypes expanded in the thyroid (above 0.001) were also present in blood. The model's output predicted ophthalmopathy at a median of around 6.9 months prior to onset. Researchers report that a 13 V-J model separated ophthalmopathy from stable hyperthyroidism.

The TCR beta CDR3 regions underwent amplification using RNA transcripts as the source. TCR CDR3 underwent first-round RT-PCR with the HTBI primer set. TCRdb ran MiXCR on the multiplex PCR reads and lists one entry per CDR3 protein. Altogether 500,000 to 650,000 distinct CDR3 sequences are present, about a sixth being singletons, with the ten largest covering approximately 16%. This chain joins TRBV30 and TRBJ1-1, with D possibly being TRBD1 (6 bases). The sequenced sample consisted of blood. The TCR sequence derives from a woman aged 18-29 years with Graves' ophthalmopathy. This CDR3 is CACSAQGRGTEAFF. The CDR3 DNA reads as TGTGCCTGCAGCGCCCAGGGGAGGGGCACTGAAGCTTTCTTT.